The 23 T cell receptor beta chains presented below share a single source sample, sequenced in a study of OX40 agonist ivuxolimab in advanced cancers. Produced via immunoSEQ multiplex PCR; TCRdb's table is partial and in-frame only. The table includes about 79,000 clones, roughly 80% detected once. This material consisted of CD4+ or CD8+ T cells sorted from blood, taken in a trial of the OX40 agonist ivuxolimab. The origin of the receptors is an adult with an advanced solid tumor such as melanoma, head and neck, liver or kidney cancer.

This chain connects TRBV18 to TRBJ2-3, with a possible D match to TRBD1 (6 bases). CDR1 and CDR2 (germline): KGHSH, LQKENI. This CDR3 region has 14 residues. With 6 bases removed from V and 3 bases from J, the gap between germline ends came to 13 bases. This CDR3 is CASSPGTNTDTQYF. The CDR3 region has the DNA TGTGCCAGCTCGCCTGGGACAAATACAGATACGCAGTATTTT.

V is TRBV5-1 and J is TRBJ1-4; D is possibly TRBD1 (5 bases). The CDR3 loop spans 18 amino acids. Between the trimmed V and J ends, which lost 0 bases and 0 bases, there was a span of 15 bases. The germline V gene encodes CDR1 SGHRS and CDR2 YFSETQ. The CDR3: CASSLASGTDATNEKLFF. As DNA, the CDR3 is TGCGCCAGCAGCTTGGCTAGCGGGACGGACGCAACTAATGAAAAACTGTTTTTT.

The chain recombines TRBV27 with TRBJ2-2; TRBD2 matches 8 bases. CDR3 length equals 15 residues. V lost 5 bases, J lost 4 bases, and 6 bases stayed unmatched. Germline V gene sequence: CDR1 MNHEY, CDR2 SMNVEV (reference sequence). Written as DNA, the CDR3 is TGTGCCAGCAGTCTCGGACTAGCTGTCACCGGGGAGCTGTTTTTT. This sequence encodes CASSLGLAVTGELFF.

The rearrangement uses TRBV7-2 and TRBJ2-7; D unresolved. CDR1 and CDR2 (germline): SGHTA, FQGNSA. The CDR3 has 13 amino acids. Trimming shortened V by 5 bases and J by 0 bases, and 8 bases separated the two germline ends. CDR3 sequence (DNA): TGTGCCAGCAGCCTCGATAGCTCCTACGAGCAGTACTTC. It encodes CASSLDSSYEQYF. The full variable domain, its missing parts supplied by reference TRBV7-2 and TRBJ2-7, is GAGVSQSPSNKVTEKGKDVELRCDPISGHTALYWYRQSLGQGLEFLIYFQGNSAPDKSGLPSDRFSAERTGGSVSTLTIQRTQQEDSAVYLCASSLDSSYEQYFGPGTRLTVT.

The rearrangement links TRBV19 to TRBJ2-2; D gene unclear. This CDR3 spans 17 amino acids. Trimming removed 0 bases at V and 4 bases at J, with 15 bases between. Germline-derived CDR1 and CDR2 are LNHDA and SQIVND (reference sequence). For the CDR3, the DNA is TGTGCCAGTAGTATAGATCTTCCCGTTTTGGGCACCGGGGAGCTGTTTTTT. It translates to CASSIDLPVLGTGELFF.

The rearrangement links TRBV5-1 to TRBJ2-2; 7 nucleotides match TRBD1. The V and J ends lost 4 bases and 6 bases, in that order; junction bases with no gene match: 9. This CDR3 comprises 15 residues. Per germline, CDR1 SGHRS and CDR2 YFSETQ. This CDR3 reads CASSPRQGSAGELFF. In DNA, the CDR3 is TGCGCCAGCAGCCCTAGACAGGGTTCGGCCGGGGAGCTGTTTTTT.

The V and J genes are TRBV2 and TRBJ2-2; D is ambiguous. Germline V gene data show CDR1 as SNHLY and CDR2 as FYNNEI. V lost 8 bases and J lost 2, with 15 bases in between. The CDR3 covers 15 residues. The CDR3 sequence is CASSPDMVNTGELFF. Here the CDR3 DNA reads TGTGCCAGCTCCCCCGATATGGTAAACACCGGGGAGCTGTTTTTT.

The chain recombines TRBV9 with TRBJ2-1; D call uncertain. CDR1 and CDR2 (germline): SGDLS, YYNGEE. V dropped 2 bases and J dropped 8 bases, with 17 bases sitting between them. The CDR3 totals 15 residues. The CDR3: CASSVGPSGTDEQFF. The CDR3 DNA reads TGTGCCAGCAGCGTCGGCCCTTCCGGTACCGATGAGCAGTTCTTC.

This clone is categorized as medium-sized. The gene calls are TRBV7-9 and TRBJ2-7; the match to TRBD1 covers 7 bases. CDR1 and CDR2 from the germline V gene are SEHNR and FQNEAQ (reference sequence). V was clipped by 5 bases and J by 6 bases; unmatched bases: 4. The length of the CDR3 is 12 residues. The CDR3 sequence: CASSTQGIEQYF. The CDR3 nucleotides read TGTGCCAGCAGCACACAGGGGATCGAGCAGTACTTC.

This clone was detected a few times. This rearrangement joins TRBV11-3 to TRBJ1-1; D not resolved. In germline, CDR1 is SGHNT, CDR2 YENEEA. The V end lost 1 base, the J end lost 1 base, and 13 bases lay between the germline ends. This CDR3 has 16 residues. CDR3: CASSLGSQGQNTEAFF. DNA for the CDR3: TGTGCCAGCAGCTTAGGTTCCCAAGGGCAGAACACTGAAGCTTTCTTT.

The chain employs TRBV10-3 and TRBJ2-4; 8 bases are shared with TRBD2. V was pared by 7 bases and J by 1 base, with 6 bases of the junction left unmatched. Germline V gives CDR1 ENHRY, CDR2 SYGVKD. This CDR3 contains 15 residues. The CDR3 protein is CAIMDAGGAKNIQYF. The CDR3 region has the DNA TGTGCCATCATGGACGCGGGGGGCGCCAAAAACATTCAGTACTTC.

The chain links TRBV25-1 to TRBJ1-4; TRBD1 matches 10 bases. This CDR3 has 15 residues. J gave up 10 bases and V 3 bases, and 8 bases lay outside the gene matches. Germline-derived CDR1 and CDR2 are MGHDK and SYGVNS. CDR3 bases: TGTGCCAGCAGTGATGCCGGGACAGGGGACGGAAAACTGTTTTTT. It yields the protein CASSDAGTGDGKLFF.

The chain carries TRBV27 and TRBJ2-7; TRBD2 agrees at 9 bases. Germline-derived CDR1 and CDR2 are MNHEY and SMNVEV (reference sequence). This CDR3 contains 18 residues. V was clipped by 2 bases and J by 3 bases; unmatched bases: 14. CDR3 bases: TGTGCCAGCAGTTTAGGGGCAGGGAGCCTAGCGGGAATCTACGAGCAGTACTTC. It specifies CASSLGAGSLAGIYEQYF.

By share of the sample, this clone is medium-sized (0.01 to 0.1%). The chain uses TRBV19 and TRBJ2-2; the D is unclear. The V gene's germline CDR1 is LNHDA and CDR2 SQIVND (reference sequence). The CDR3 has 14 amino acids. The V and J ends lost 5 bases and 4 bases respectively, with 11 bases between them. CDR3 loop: CASSPRPVTGELFF. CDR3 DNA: TGTGCCAGTAGTCCCAGGCCGGTCACCGGGGAGCTGTTTTTT. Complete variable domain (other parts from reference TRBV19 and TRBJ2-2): DGGITQSPKYLFRKEGQNVTLSCEQNLNHDAMYWYRQDPGQGLRLIYYSQIVNDFQKGDIAEGYSVSREKKESFPLTVTSAQKNPTAFYLCASSPRPVTGELFFGEGSRLTVL.

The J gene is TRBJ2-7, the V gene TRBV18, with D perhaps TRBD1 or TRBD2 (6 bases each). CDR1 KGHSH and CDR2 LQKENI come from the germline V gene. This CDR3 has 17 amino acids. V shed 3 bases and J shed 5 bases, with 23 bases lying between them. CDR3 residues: CASSPPQGGGKKNEQYF. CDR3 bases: TGTGCCAGCTCACCCCCACAGGGAGGAGGTAAAAAGAACGAGCAGTACTTC.

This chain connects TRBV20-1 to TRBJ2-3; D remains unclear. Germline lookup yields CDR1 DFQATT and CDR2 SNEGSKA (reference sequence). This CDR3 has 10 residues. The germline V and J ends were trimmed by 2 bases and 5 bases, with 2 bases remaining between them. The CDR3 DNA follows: TGCAGTGCTAGATTAGATACGCAGTATTTT. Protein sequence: CSARLDTQYF.

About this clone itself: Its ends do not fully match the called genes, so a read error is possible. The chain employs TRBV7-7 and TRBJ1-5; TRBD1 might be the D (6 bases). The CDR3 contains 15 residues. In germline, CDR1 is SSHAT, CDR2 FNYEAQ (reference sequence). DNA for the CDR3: TGTGCTAGCAGCCCCACAGGGCCCAACAATCAGCCCCAGCATTTT. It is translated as CASSPTGPNNQPQHF.

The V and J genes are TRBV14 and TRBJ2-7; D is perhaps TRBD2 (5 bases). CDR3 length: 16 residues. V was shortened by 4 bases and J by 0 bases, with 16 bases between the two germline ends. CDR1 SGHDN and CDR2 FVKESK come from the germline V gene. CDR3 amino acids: CASSRLRGSFSYEQYF. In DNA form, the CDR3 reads TGTGCCAGCAGCCGCCTTAGAGGGAGCTTCTCCTACGAGCAGTACTTC.

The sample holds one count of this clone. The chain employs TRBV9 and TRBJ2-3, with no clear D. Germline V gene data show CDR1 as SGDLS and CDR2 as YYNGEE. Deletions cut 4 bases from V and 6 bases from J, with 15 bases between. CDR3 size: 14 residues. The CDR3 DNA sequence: TGTGCCAGCAGCATCGACTGGGCCCCCGATACGCAGTATTTT. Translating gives CASSIDWAPDTQYF.

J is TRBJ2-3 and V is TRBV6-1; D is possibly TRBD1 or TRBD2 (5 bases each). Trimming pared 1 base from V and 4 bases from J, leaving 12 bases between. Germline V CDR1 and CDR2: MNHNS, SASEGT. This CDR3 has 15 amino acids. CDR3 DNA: TGTGCCAGCAGTGAAGGTTTCTCGGGACCAGATACGCAGTATTTT. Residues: CASSEGFSGPDTQYF.

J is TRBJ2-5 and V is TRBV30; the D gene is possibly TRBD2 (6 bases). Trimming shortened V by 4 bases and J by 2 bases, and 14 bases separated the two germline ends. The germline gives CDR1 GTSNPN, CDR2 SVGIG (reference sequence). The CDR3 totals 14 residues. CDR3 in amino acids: CAWMGGTLQETQYF. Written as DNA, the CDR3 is TGTGCCTGGATGGGGGGAACCTTACAAGAGACCCAGTACTTC.

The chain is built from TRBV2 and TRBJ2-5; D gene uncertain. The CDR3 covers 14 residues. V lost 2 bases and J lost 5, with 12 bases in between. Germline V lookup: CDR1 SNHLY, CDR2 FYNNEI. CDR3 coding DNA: TGTGCCAGCAGTGAAAATAGGGATTCGGAGACCCAGTACTTC. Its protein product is CASSENRDSETQYF.

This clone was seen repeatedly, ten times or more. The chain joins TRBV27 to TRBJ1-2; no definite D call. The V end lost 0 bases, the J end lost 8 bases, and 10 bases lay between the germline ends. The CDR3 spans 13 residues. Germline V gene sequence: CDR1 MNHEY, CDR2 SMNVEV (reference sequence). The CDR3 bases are TGTGCCAGCAGTTTATCCCAATCGGGGGGCTACACCTTC. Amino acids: CASSLSQSGGYTF.